This T cell receptor (beta chain) was sequenced for a study of early T cells in non-severe SARS-CoV-2 infection. Study information: It was bulk RNA from unsorted whole blood that was sequenced, and the chains were unpaired.

The sample holds a few counts of this clonotype. The antigen is unknown. The germline gives CDR1 KGHDR, CDR2 SFDVKD. The CDR3 length is 13 residues. The V and J ends lost 2 bases and 0 bases respectively, with 1 base between them. Study-level points and caveats: Database matching using VDJdb favored anti-spike CD8 responses, with private and CD4 specificities left missing.

Unique molecular identifiers were added to individual cDNA molecules. One entry per CDR3 protein, called by TCRdb with MiXCR from the 5' RACE reads. This table has 97,000 or so distinct CDR3 sequences, approximately 9.9% appearing once. This sequence originates from an adult who was a healthcare worker with PCR-confirmed SARS-CoV-2 infection or an uninfected control (not recorded which). The sequencing here drew on whole blood, taken at baseline. The chain has TRBV24-1 and TRBJ1-5, with D hard to call. Written as DNA, the CDR3 is TGTGCCACCAGTGATTATAGCAATCAGCCCCAGCATTTT. Translation: CATSDYSNQPQHF.